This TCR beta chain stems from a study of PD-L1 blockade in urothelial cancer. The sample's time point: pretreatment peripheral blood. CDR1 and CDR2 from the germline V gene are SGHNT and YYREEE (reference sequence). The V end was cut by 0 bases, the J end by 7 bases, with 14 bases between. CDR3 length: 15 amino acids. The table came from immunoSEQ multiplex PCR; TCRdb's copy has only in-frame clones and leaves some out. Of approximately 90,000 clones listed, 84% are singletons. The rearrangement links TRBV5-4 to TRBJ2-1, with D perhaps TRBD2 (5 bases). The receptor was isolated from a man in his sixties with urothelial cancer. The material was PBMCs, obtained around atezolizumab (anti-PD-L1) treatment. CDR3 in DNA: TGTGCCAGCAGCTTGGTCGCTAGAGGGCCGAATGAGCAGTTCTTC. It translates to CASSLVARGPNEQFF.